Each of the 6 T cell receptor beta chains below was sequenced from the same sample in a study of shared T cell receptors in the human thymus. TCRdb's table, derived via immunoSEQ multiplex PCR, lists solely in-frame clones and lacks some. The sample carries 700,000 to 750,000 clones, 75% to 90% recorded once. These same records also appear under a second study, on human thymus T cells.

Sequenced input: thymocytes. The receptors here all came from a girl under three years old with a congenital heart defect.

In DNA, the CDR3 is TGCGCCAGCAGCCAAGGGCTAGCGAGGTGTGACGATACGCAGTATTTT. Amino acids: CASSQGLARCDDTQYF. V is TRBV4-3 and J is TRBJ2-3; D is perhaps TRBD2 (6 bases). V was shortened by 1 base and J by 6 bases, with 17 bases between the two germline ends. The germline gives CDR1 LGHNA, CDR2 YSLEER. The CDR3 length is 16 residues.

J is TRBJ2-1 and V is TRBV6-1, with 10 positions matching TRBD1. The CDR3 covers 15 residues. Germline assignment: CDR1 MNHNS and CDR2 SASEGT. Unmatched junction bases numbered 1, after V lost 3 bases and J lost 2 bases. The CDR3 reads CASSETGGPYNEQFF. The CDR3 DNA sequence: TGTGCCAGCAGTGAGACAGGGGGCCCCTACAATGAGCAGTTCTTC.

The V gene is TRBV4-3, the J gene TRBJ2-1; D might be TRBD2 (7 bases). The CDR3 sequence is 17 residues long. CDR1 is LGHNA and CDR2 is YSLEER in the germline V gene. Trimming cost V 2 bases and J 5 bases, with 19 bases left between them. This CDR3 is CASSQRPFGGGNNEQFF. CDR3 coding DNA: TGCGCCAGCAGCCAACGTCCCTTTGGGGGGGGCAACAATGAGCAGTTCTTC.

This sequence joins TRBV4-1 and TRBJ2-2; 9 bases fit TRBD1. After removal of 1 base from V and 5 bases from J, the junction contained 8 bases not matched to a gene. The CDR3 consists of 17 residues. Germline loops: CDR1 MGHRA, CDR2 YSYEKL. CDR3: CASSQVDRGGWTGELFF. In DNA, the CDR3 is TGCGCCAGCAGCCAAGTCGACAGGGGGGGCTGGACCGGGGAGCTGTTTTTT.

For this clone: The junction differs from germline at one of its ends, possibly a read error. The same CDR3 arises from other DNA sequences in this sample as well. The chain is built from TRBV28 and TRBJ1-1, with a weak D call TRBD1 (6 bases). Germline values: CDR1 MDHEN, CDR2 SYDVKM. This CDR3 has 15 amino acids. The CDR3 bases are TGTGCCAGCAGCCACAAGGACAGATTGAACACTGAAGCCTTCTTT. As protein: CASSHKDRLNTEAFF.

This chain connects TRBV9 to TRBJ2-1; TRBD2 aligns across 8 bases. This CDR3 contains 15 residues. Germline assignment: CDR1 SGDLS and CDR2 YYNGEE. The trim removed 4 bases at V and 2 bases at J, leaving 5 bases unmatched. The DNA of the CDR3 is TGTGCCAGCAGCCCCCGGGGGGGGGCCTACAATGAGCAGTTCTTC. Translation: CASSPRGGAYNEQFF.